This TCR beta chain was documented in a study of cytomegalovirus exposure and HLA in healthy donors. Germline lookup yields CDR1 SGHRS and CDR2 YFSETQ. This CDR3 is built from 14 residues. V lost 0 bases to trimming and J lost 0 bases; unmatched junction nucleotides: 0. PCR was performed using 60 Vbeta and 13 Jbeta primers. Profiling relied on immunoSEQ multiplex PCR, and the TCRdb table lists in-frame clones only, not all of them. Of approximately 54,000 clones in the sample, approximately 81% were seen once. Study findings and constraints: In most subjects, TCR beta sequences reportedly gave accurate predictions of HLA-A and HLA-B alleles. It was reported that the classifier diagnosed cytomegalovirus status with high specificity and sensitivity in both the original and validation cohorts. In a later analysis, a missense DCLRE1C variant was linked to TCR beta V- and J-gene trimming.

Participants comprised healthy donors of bone marrow. Concerning this clone: The antigen is not known. Distinct nucleotide sequences in the sample also encode this CDR3.

V gene TRBV5-1 combines with J gene TRBJ2-7; 7 nucleotides agree with TRBD1. Material: PBMCs. This receptor was taken from a young woman in good health and CMV-seronegative. As DNA, the CDR3 is TGCGCCAGCAGCTTGGGACAGGGCTCCTACGAGCAGTACTTC. Translation gives CASSLGQGSYEQYF.